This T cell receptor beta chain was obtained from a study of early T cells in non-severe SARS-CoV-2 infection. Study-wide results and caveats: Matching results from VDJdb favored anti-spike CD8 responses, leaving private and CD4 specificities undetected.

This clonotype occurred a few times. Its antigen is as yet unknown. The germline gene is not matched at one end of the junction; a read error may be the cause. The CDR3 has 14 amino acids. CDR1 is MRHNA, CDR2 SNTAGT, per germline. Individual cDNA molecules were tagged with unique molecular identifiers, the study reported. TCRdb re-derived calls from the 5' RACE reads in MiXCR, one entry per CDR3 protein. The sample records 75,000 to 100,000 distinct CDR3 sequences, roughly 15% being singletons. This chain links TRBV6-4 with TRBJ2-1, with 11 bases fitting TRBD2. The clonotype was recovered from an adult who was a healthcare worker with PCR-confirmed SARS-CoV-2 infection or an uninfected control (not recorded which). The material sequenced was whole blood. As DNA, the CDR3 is TGTGCCAGCAGGCCAGGACTAGCGGGCGGCCAGTGGGTCTTC. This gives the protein CASRPGLAGGQWVF.